This section outlines one T cell receptor (beta chain) sequence together with its context. Repertoires were generated with immunoSEQ multiplex PCR, while TCRdb's copy carries only in-frame clones and drops some. The sample contains some 82,000 clones, around 83% of which appear only once. The data were taken from a study of control samples from healthy donors and cancer patients. V dropped 7 bases and J dropped 2 bases, with 9 bases sitting between them. This CDR3 spans 13 amino acids. Germline V gene sequence: CDR1 SGHTA, CDR2 FQGNSA. The chain carries TRBV7-2 and TRBJ2-1; no definite D call. The sequencing input was PBMCs. This clonotype was obtained from a man aged 60-69 years with head and neck cancer. The CDR3 DNA follows: TGTGCCAGCATGATTGTGGCCTACAATGAGCAGTTCTTC. Its translation is CASMIVAYNEQFF.